This T cell receptor (beta chain) derives from a study of blood T cell repertoires in COVID-19. Study overall: The analysed material was cDNA or gDNA that came from T cells, B-cell-depleted T cells, or PBMCs.

The CDR3 has 16 amino acids. The V gene lost 1 base and the J gene lost 2 bases, with 13 bases spanning the gap. CDR1 is LNHNV, CDR2 YYDKDF, per germline (reference sequence). Cohort assignment relied on participant-reported clinical history. Produced via immunoSEQ multiplex PCR; TCRdb's table is partial and in-frame only. This sample has around 230,000 clones, with 70% to 90% found just once. The source material was PBMCs or T cells enriched from blood (not recorded which). This sequence joins TRBV15 and TRBJ2-3; weak D call: TRBD2 (6 bases). This receptor was obtained from a woman in her 40s with acute COVID-19. This CDR3 is CATSRGDFRLTDTQYF. The CDR3 DNA follows: TGTGCCACCAGCAGAGGGGACTTCCGTCTCACAGATACGCAGTATTTT.